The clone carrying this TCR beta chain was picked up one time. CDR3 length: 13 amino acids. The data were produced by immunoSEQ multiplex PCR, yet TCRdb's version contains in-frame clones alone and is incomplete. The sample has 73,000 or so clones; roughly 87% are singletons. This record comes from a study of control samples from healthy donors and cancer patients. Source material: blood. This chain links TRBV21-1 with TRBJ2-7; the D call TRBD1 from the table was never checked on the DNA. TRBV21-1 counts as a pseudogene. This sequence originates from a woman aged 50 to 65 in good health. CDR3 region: CASSGKPKGKQYF. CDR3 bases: TGTGCCAGCAGCGGGAAACCGAAGGGGAAGCAGTACTTC.